A selection of T cell receptor beta chains follows, all from one sample in a study of T cells in localized non-small cell lung cancer. Sequencing was performed with immunoSEQ multiplex PCR; in TCRdb, only in-frame clones are kept and a portion is missing. Here the sample spans about 83,000 clones, around 81% being singletons. Sequences were derived from peripheral blood, sampled before any cancer treatment. Receptors originate from a female donor older than 55 with stage I lung adenocarcinoma. Both conserved end residues are part of each CDR3. The D gene is left open where the match is weak. Clone size is shown for a subset of rows, as once, few, many or a class of expanded clone.

clone size	V gene	D gene	J gene	CDR3 DNA	CDR3 protein
.	TRBV6-1	TRBD1	TRBJ1-5	TGTGCCAGCAGGACAGGGAAACAGCCCCAGCATTTT	CASRTGKQPQHF
.	TRBV10-3	.	TRBJ2-7	TGTGCCATCAGTGAGATTTCTGGGGGGATTAGCTCCTACGAGCAGTACTTC	CAISEISGGISSYEQYF
few	TRBV30	.	TRBJ2-3	TGTGCCTGGAGAGGCTCGGTAAGCACAGATACGCAGTATTTT	CAWRGSVSTDTQYF
.	TRBV18	.	TRBJ2-7	TGTGCCAGCTCACCAGCTCAGTCCTACGAGCAGTACTTC	CASSPAQSYEQYF
.	TRBV7-6	TRBD1	TRBJ1-4	TGTGCCAGCAGCTTGACAGGGTGGGGTAATGAAAAACTGTTTTTT	CASSLTGWGNEKLFF
once	TRBV15	.	TRBJ1-4	TGTGCCACCAGAGGGTGGGGGGCAACTAATGAAAAACTGTTTTTT	CATRGWGATNEKLFF
once	TRBV10-3	TRBD2	TRBJ2-1	TGTGCCATCAGTGAAAACGGGGGGGACAATGAGCAGTTCTTC	CAISENGGDNEQFF
.	TRBV7-7	.	TRBJ2-5	TGTGCTAGCAGCTTAGGTCTCCCTGGGGAAGAGACCCAGTACTTC	CASSLGLPGEETQYF
once	TRBV19	TRBD1	TRBJ1-1	TGTGCCAGTAGTCCTTTCAGACTGGACAGGGATGACACTGAAGCTTTCTTT	CASSPFRLDRDDTEAFF
.	TRBV7-3	TRBD2	TRBJ2-3	TGTGCCAGCAGCTTAAGTGTAGCGGGAGGAGCAGATACGCAGTATTTT	CASSLSVAGGADTQYF
once	TRBV18	.	TRBJ2-5	TGTGCCAGCTCCGGGGATGGGGAGACCCAGTACTTC	CASSGDGETQYF
few	TRBV7-3	.	TRBJ2-7	TGTGCCAGCAGCTACGGCCCTTATGAGGAGCAGTACTTC	CASSYGPYEEQYF
.	TRBV19	.	TRBJ1-2	TGTGCCAGTAGTATAGAAGACAGAAACTATGGCTACACCTTC	CASSIEDRNYGYTF
.	TRBV29-1	.	TRBJ1-5	TGCAGCGTTGTGACGGCGGGTAATCAGCCCCAGCATTTT	CSVVTAGNQPQHF
.	TRBV6-5	.	TRBJ2-5	TGTGCCAGCACACCGGCGGGATCACAAGAGACCCAGTACTTC	CASTPAGSQETQYF
.	TRBV7-2	.	TRBJ2-5	TGTGCCAGCAGCTTAAGTCTCGGGGACCGGGAGACCCAGTACTTC	CASSLSLGDRETQYF
.	TRBV6-1	.	TRBJ2-3	TGTGCCAGCACCGCAGCGCAGCATACTACAGATACGCAGTATTTT	CASTAAQHTTDTQYF
few	TRBV6-5	.	TRBJ1-2	TGTGCCAGCAGTTATACGAACTATGGCTACACCTTC	CASSYTNYGYTF
.	TRBV11-2	.	TRBJ1-5	TGTGCCAGCAGCTTCAACAGAGCTCAGCCCCAGCATTTT	CASSFNRAQPQHF
.	TRBV20-1	.	TRBJ2-6	TGCAGTGCCAACCCCGGGACTTTGACTTTC	CSANPGTLTF
.	TRBV19	.	TRBJ2-7	TGTGCCAGTAGCCCAGGGGTAGCCTACGAGCAGTACTTC	CASSPGVAYEQYF
few	TRBV29-1	.	TRBJ1-1	TGCAGCGTTGGGGGGTTAGGAGGTTATGTGAACACTGAAGCTTTCTTT	CSVGGLGGYVNTEAFF
few	TRBV6-5	TRBD1	TRBJ1-2	TGTGCCAGCAGTTACTCGCGGGACAGGGAATTCTATGGCTACACCTTC	CASSYSRDREFYGYTF
few	TRBV4-3	.	TRBJ1-4	TGCGCCAGCAGCCGTATCGGGGGAGCTAATGAAAAACTGTTTTTT	CASSRIGGANEKLFF
.	TRBV28	TRBD1	TRBJ1-5	TGTGCCAGCAGTGTGACGACAGGGCCGAATCAGCCCCAGCATTTT	CASSVTTGPNQPQHF
.	TRBV27	.	TRBJ1-1	TGTGCCAGCATAGGGGCGAACACTGAAGCTTTCTTT	CASIGANTEAFF
.	TRBV7-2	.	TRBJ1-1	TGTGCCAGCAGCTTTTTCTCCGGACGGGGGAACACTGAAGCTTTCTTT	CASSFFSGRGNTEAFF